The 5 T cell receptor beta chains below all came from one sample that was sequenced in a study of human T cells and chemical hapten exposure. The library tagged individual cDNA molecules with unique molecular identifiers. Each CDR3 protein is one row after TCRdb ran MiXCR on the reads. This table has about 180 distinct CDR3 sequences, roughly 50% appearing once. The treatment here: therapeutic diphenylcyclopropenone sensitization with weekly scalp DPC. The specimen was whole blood, collected before DPC sensitization or 2, 6, or about 24 weeks after (not recorded which). Source of these receptors: an adult with alopecia areata. Some clones in this sample may be carry-over from other donors' samples. This table probably holds off-target reads from a library built for another chain.

The rearrangement uses TRBV6-6 and TRBJ2-1, with 10 bases aligning to TRBD2. The junction had 6 bases not matched to a gene; V was cut back by 5 bases and J by 5 bases. This CDR3 region has 15 residues. From germline, CDR1 is MNHNY and CDR2 SVGAGI (reference sequence). DNA of the CDR3: TGTGCCAGCAGTCCCACTAGCGGGGACCACAATGAGCAGTTCTTC. Its protein product is CASSPTSGDHNEQFF.

The J gene is TRBJ2-5, the V gene TRBV10-2; D remains ambiguous. The CDR3 has 12 residues. The V gene's germline CDR1 is WSHSY and CDR2 SAAADI. Trimming left V 5 bases short and J 1 base short, with 5 bases between. The CDR3 region is CASSSFQETQYF. CDR3 bases: TGCGCCAGCAGTTCTTTCCAAGAGACCCAGTACTTC.

This clonotype has more than one count but fewer than ten. The genes are TRBV7-2 and TRBJ2-5; 8 bases align to TRBD1. Germline-derived CDR1 and CDR2 are SGHTA and FQGNSA. V trimming: 3 bases; J trimming: 2 bases; junction bases outside the gene matches: 2. CDR3 length equals 14 residues. In DNA, the CDR3 is TGTGCCAGCAGCTTCCGGGACAGGCAAGAGACCCAGTACTTC. It yields the protein CASSFRDRQETQYF.

The J gene is TRBJ2-7, the V gene TRBV3-1; D not resolved. Per the germline V gene, CDR1 is LGHDT and CDR2 is YNNKEL (reference sequence). The CDR3 is 11 residues long. Trimming pared 3 bases from V and 3 bases from J, leaving 3 bases between. CDR3 DNA: TGTGCCAGCAGCCATCGCTACGAGCAGTACTTC. Its translation: CASSHRYEQYF.

This clonotype was seen more than once but under ten times. This sequence joins TRBV7-9 and TRBJ2-3; 8 bases fit TRBD2. The CDR3 is made up of 15 amino acids. The germline V gene encodes CDR1 SEHNR and CDR2 FQNEAQ (reference sequence). V lost 0 bases, J lost 6 bases, and 5 bases stayed unmatched. CDR3: CASSLASGGTDTQYF. The CDR3 DNA reads as TGTGCCAGCAGCTTAGCCAGCGGGGGAACGGATACGCAGTATTTT.